These T cell receptor beta chains were read from a single sample in a study of CD8 T cells in ankylosing spondylitis. A single record per CDR3 protein comes from TCRdb applying MiXCR to the 5' RACE reads. The sample lists a few hundred thousand distinct CDR3 sequences; around 20% were seen once. Input material: blood, either unsorted or a sorted T cell fraction (not recorded which). The source is a male donor with ankylosing spondylitis or in good health (not recorded which). Each CDR3 is given with its conserved first and last residue. A D gene is named only where the DNA matches it firmly. Part of the rows lack a size; the others show once, few, many or a class for expanded clones.

d_call: -
clone_size: few
j_call: TRBJ1-3
v_call: TRBV12-3/TRBV12-4
cdr3_aa: CASSSSGTIGNTIYF
cdr3_nt: TGTGCCAGCAGTTCTTCCGGGACTATTGGAAACACCATATATTTT

d_call: -
clone_size: many
j_call: TRBJ2-1
v_call: TRBV3-1
cdr3_aa: CASSQDWLGEQFF
cdr3_nt: TGTGCCAGCAGCCAAGACTGGCTAGGTGAGCAGTTCTTC

d_call: TRBD1
clone_size: few
j_call: TRBJ1-1
v_call: TRBV27
cdr3_aa: CASSPDRVNTEAFF
cdr3_nt: TGTGCCAGCAGTCCGGACAGGGTGAACACTGAAGCTTTCTTT

d_call: -
clone_size: -
j_call: TRBJ2-3
v_call: TRBV7-3
cdr3_aa: CASSRPPGPGGTDTQYF
cdr3_nt: TGTGCCAGCAGCCGCCCCCCCGGCCCCGGGGGCACAGATACGCAGTATTTT

d_call: -
clone_size: -
j_call: TRBJ2-5
v_call: TRBV5-6
cdr3_aa: CASSLLGWFGETQYF
cdr3_nt: TGTGCCAGCAGCTTGCTGGGGTGGTTCGGTGAGACCCAGTACTTC

d_call: TRBD1
clone_size: -
j_call: TRBJ2-2
v_call: TRBV29-1
cdr3_aa: CSVGTGSGELFF
cdr3_nt: TGCAGCGTAGGGACAGGATCCGGGGAGCTGTTTTTT

d_call: TRBD1
clone_size: -
j_call: TRBJ1-4
v_call: TRBV19
cdr3_aa: CASSMAQGNEKLFF
cdr3_nt: TGTGCCAGTAGTATGGCACAGGGGAATGAAAAACTGTTTTTT

d_call: -
clone_size: -
j_call: TRBJ2-5
v_call: TRBV12-3/TRBV12-4
cdr3_aa: CASRTDSQETQYF
cdr3_nt: TGTGCCAGCAGGACAGATTCCCAAGAGACCCAGTACTTC

d_call: -
clone_size: -
j_call: TRBJ1-6
v_call: TRBV20-1
cdr3_aa: CSASVGSSYNSPLHF
cdr3_nt: TGCAGTGCTAGTGTTGGGAGCTCCTATAATTCACCCCTCCACTTT

d_call: TRBD2
clone_size: -
j_call: TRBJ2-2
v_call: TRBV4-2
cdr3_aa: CASTKEPSGGAGELFF
cdr3_nt: TGTGCCAGCACCAAAGAGCCCAGCGGGGGGGCCGGGGAGCTGTTTTTT

d_call: -
clone_size: few
j_call: TRBJ1-2
v_call: TRBV20-1
cdr3_aa: CSAYDWDGLHGYTF
cdr3_nt: TGCAGTGCTTATGACTGGGACGGATTACATGGCTACACCTTC

d_call: -
clone_size: -
j_call: TRBJ2-2
v_call: TRBV6-1
cdr3_aa: CASIRGQNTGELFF
cdr3_nt: TGTGCCAGCATACGGGGACAAAACACCGGGGAGCTGTTTTTT

d_call: TRBD1
clone_size: few
j_call: TRBJ1-1
v_call: TRBV5-6
cdr3_aa: CASSFGTATEAFF
cdr3_nt: TGTGCCAGCAGCTTCGGGACAGCCACTGAAGCTTTCTTT

d_call: -
clone_size: few
j_call: TRBJ1-1
v_call: TRBV5-1
cdr3_aa: CASSLVAGDTEAFF
cdr3_nt: TGCGCCAGCAGCTTGGTGGCAGGGGACACTGAAGCTTTCTTT

d_call: TRBD2
clone_size: -
j_call: TRBJ2-1
v_call: TRBV3-1
cdr3_aa: CASSQFLAGGVRNEQFF
cdr3_nt: TGTGCCTCCAGCCAATTCCTAGCGGGCGGGGTTCGCAATGAGCAGTTCTTC

d_call: -
clone_size: few
j_call: TRBJ2-2
v_call: TRBV28
cdr3_aa: CASSMGGAIGELFF
cdr3_nt: TGTGCCAGCAGTATGGGGGGGGCGATCGGGGAGCTGTTTTTT

d_call: TRBD2
clone_size: few
j_call: TRBJ2-1
v_call: TRBV20-1
cdr3_aa: CSARDNLAGEQFF
cdr3_nt: TGCAGTGCTAGAGATAACCTAGCGGGTGAGCAGTTCTTC

d_call: -
clone_size: -
j_call: TRBJ2-3
v_call: TRBV7-9
cdr3_aa: CASSLSIASSTDTQYF
cdr3_nt: TGTGCCAGCAGCTTATCGATAGCGTCTAGCACAGATACGCAGTATTTT

d_call: TRBD1
clone_size: few
j_call: TRBJ2-1
v_call: TRBV29-1
cdr3_aa: CSVSRTGGKYNEQFF
cdr3_nt: TGCAGCGTATCCAGGACAGGGGGTAAATACAATGAGCAGTTCTTC

d_call: -
clone_size: few
j_call: TRBJ1-5
v_call: TRBV27
cdr3_aa: CASGFGYGNQPQHF
cdr3_nt: TGTGCCAGCGGATTCGGGTATGGCAATCAGCCCCAGCATTTT

d_call: -
clone_size: many
j_call: TRBJ2-1
v_call: TRBV5-1
cdr3_aa: CASSLVGASYNEQFF
cdr3_nt: TGCGCCAGCAGCTTGGTAGGAGCTTCCTACAATGAGCAGTTCTTC

d_call: TRBD1
clone_size: few
j_call: TRBJ2-5
v_call: TRBV9
cdr3_aa: CASSVEGQGGTQYF
cdr3_nt: TGTGCCAGCAGCGTAGAGGGACAGGGGGGGACCCAGTACTTC

d_call: -
clone_size: few
j_call: TRBJ1-4
v_call: TRBV7-6
cdr3_aa: CASSLDQGEKLFF
cdr3_nt: TGTGCCAGCAGCTTAGATCAGGGTGAAAAACTGTTTTTT

d_call: -
clone_size: -
j_call: TRBJ2-2
v_call: TRBV11-3
cdr3_aa: CASTSNTGELFF
cdr3_nt: TGTGCCAGCACGTCGAACACCGGGGAGCTGTTTTTT

d_call: -
clone_size: few
j_call: TRBJ1-1
v_call: TRBV15
cdr3_aa: CATSRDGGGTEAFF
cdr3_nt: TGTGCCACCAGCAGAGATGGGGGAGGCACTGAAGCTTTCTTT

d_call: -
clone_size: few
j_call: TRBJ1-2
v_call: TRBV7-8
cdr3_aa: CASSLVVTANYGYTF
cdr3_nt: TGTGCCAGCAGCTTAGTCGTAACCGCTAACTATGGCTACACCTTC

d_call: TRBD1
clone_size: few
j_call: TRBJ1-5
v_call: TRBV12-3/TRBV12-4
cdr3_aa: CASSLQGGAGQPQHF
cdr3_nt: TGTGCCAGCAGTCTCCAGGGGGGCGCGGGTCAGCCCCAGCATTTT

d_call: TRBD1
clone_size: many
j_call: TRBJ1-5
v_call: TRBV6-2/TRBV6-3
cdr3_aa: CASTRTGPNQPQHF
cdr3_nt: TGTGCCAGCACCAGGACAGGGCCCAATCAGCCCCAGCATTTT

d_call: -
clone_size: -
j_call: TRBJ2-3
v_call: TRBV5-1
cdr3_aa: CASSADGSDTQYF
cdr3_nt: TGCGCCAGCAGCGCCGACGGCTCAGATACGCAGTATTTT

d_call: -
clone_size: few
j_call: TRBJ2-1
v_call: TRBV15
cdr3_aa: CATSRERNEQFF
cdr3_nt: TGTGCCACCAGCAGAGAGAGGAATGAGCAGTTCTTC

d_call: TRBD1
clone_size: -
j_call: TRBJ2-3
v_call: TRBV20-1
cdr3_aa: CSAVGQTDTQYF
cdr3_nt: TGCAGTGCCGTGGGACAGACAGATACGCAGTATTTT

d_call: TRBD2
clone_size: few
j_call: TRBJ2-1
v_call: TRBV12-3/TRBV12-4
cdr3_aa: CASSLGLGHNEQFF
cdr3_nt: TGTGCCAGCAGTTTGGGACTAGGTCACAATGAGCAGTTCTTC

d_call: TRBD2
clone_size: -
j_call: TRBJ2-1
v_call: TRBV2
cdr3_aa: CASSGGLVTGYNEQFF
cdr3_nt: TGTGCCAGCAGTGGGGGACTAGTAACGGGATACAATGAGCAGTTCTTC

d_call: TRBD1
clone_size: -
j_call: TRBJ2-2
v_call: TRBV5-1
cdr3_aa: CASSLGQGASAAELFF
cdr3_nt: TGCGCCAGCAGCTTGGGCCAGGGGGCATCGGCCGCGGAGCTGTTTTTT

d_call: TRBD2
clone_size: -
j_call: TRBJ2-2
v_call: TRBV20-1
cdr3_aa: CSATGTSDIGELFF
cdr3_nt: TGCAGTGCTACCGGGACTAGCGATATCGGGGAGCTGTTTTTT

d_call: -
clone_size: -
j_call: TRBJ1-4
v_call: TRBV5-1
cdr3_aa: CASSLGTYMEKLFF
cdr3_nt: TGCGCCAGCAGCTTGGGGACCTATATGGAAAAACTGTTTTTT

d_call: -
clone_size: many
j_call: TRBJ1-3
v_call: TRBV29-1
cdr3_aa: CSVGTSGNTIYF
cdr3_nt: TGCAGCGTTGGGACCTCTGGAAACACCATATATTTT